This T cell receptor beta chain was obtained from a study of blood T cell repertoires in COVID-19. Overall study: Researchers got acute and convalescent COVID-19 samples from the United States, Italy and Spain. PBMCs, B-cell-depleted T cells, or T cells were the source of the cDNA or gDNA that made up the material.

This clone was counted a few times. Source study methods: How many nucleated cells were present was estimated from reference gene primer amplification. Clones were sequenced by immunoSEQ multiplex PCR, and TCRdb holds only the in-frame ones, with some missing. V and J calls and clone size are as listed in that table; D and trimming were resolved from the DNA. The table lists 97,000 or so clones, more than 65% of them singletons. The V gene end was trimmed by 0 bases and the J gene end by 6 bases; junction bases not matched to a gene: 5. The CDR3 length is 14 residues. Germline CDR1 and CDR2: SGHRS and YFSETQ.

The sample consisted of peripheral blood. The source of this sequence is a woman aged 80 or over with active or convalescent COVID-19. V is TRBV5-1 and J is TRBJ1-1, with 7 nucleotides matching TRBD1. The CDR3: CASSLEGARSEAFF. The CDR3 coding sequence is TGCGCCAGCAGCTTGGAGGGGGCGAGATCTGAAGCTTTCTTT.